This paragraph reports one TCR beta chain. Here immunoSEQ multiplex PCR was the method, and the copy in TCRdb shows in-frame clones only, minus some. Of approximately 250,000 clones listed, around 88% are singletons. Germline V gene lookup returns CDR1 SGDLS and CDR2 YYNGEE. There are 14 residues in the CDR3. V gave up 0 bases and J gave up 6 bases, with 12 bases separating them. Each participant's cohort was designated according to participant-reported clinical history. This sample stems from a study of blood T cell repertoires in COVID-19. Study-level background: Nucleic acid was either cDNA or gDNA, and it came from T cells, B-cell-depleted T cells, or PBMCs.

The V and J genes are TRBV9 and TRBJ1-2, with D hard to call. The sequenced sample was PBMCs or T cells enriched from blood (not recorded which). The clonotype comes from a woman aged 40 to 50 with acute COVID-19. The CDR3 sequence: CASSVAQPRDGYTF. Here the CDR3 DNA reads TGTGCCAGCAGCGTAGCCCAACCCCGGGATGGCTACACCTTC.